This TCR beta chain came from a study of T cell responses to AZD1222 COVID-19 vaccine. About the research overall: Recipients boosted at about 4 weeks or about 12 weeks are pooled.

This CDR3 has 16 residues. Deletions cut 4 bases from V and 0 bases from J, with 12 bases between. Per germline, CDR1 LNHDA and CDR2 SQIVND (reference sequence). To note about this clone: Its target is not known.

The repertoire was sequenced with immunoSEQ multiplex PCR; TCRdb's copy has only in-frame clones and lacks some. The sample contains 110,000 to 150,000 clones, roughly 94% of which appear only once. Study-level findings and limits: Only five or six AZD1222 recipients were seropositive at baseline. Repertoires were obtained solely post-peak T cell response.

This material consisted of peripheral blood, taken on day 0 of AZD1222 vaccination. The chain links TRBV19 to TRBJ1-4, with D possibly being TRBD1 (6 bases). The TCR sequence derives from an adult in good health. The CDR3 here is CASSRQGRATNEKLFF. The CDR3 DNA sequence: TGTGCCAGTAGTAGGCAGGGGCGGGCAACTAATGAAAAACTGTTTTTT. Combining the CDR3 with reference TRBV19 and TRBJ1-4 gives the whole variable domain DGGITQSPKYLFRKEGQNVTLSCEQNLNHDAMYWYRQDPGQGLRLIYYSQIVNDFQKGDIAEGYSVSREKKESFPLTVTSAQKNPTAFYLCASSRQGRATNEKLFFGSGTQLSVL.